The present T cell receptor beta chain was sequenced within a study of a mutant IDH1 vaccine in newly diagnosed glioma. Of note for this clone: As yet, its antigen is unknown.

The time point denotes: baseline, week 1 (first vaccination visit). Treatment denoted: pre-vaccination baseline after standard-of-care therapy. General observations from the study: Among patients, nearly 95% showed immune responses induced by the vaccine.

Sequencing was performed with immunoSEQ multiplex PCR; in TCRdb, only in-frame clones are kept and a portion is missing. The table records fewer than 85,000 clones, approximately 83% of them present only once. Trimming took 0 bases from V and 6 from J, leaving 4 bases between them. Germline values: CDR1 SGHRS, CDR2 YFSETQ. This CDR3 spans 11 amino acids. The sample consisted of PBMCs, taken from a glioma patient treated with radiotherapy, temozolomide or both. This sequence was found in a man aged 25 to 45 with glioma. The chain employs TRBV5-1 and TRBJ2-7; D is ambiguous. CDR3 region: CASSLGGEQYF. The CDR3 coding sequence is TGCGCCAGCAGCTTGGGGGGCGAGCAGTACTTC. The full variable domain, in which reference TRBV5-1 and TRBJ2-7 provide the parts outside the CDR3, is KAGVTQTPRYLIKTRGQQVTLSCSPISGHRSVSWYQQTPGQGLQFLFEYFSETQRNKGNFPGRFSGRQFSNSRSEMNVSTLELGDSALYLCASSLGGEQYFGPGTRLTVT.